The clone carrying this T cell receptor (beta chain) has a handful of counts. Its antigen is still unknown. The data derive from a study of cytomegalovirus exposure and HLA in healthy donors. Use of 60 Vbeta and 13 Jbeta primers characterized the PCR. The method was immunoSEQ multiplex PCR; TCRdb's version includes in-frame clones alone and lacks a portion of them. The sample yields some 130,000 clones, around four fifths seen once. Study-level points and caveats: In a later analysis, a missense DCLRE1C variant was linked to TCR beta V- and J-gene trimming.

Source material: PBMCs. The receptor was derived from a boy aged 2 to 10 in good health and CMV-seronegative.

The CDR3 region is CASSSKAGSYNEQFF. Written as DNA, the CDR3 is TGTGCCAGCAGCTCAAAAGCGGGGAGTTACAATGAGCAGTTCTTC. The V call is TRBV11-3, the J call TRBJ2-1; TRBD2 matches at 7 bases. The CDR3 has 15 amino acids. The germline V gene has CDR1 SGHNT and CDR2 YENEEA. After removal of 4 bases from V and 4 bases from J, the junction contained 7 bases not matched to a gene.